This TCR beta chain was sequenced for a study of blood T cell repertoires in COVID-19. Study-level background: Both acute and convalescent COVID-19 samples were obtained from the United States, Italy and Spain. The cDNA or gDNA used as material had been derived from T cells, B-cell-depleted T cells, or PBMCs.

The CDR3 runs to 12 residues. Trimming pared 5 bases from V and 5 bases from J, leaving 10 bases between. The V gene's germline CDR1 is SGHDT and CDR2 YYEEEE. In the original processing: The assay estimated nucleated cells by amplifying reference gene primers. The data were produced by immunoSEQ multiplex PCR, yet TCRdb's version contains in-frame clones alone and is incomplete. V, J and clone size derive from that table, while D and trimming were established from the DNA sequence. The sample records around 72,000 clones, roughly 80% being singletons. The TCR originated in a woman between 55 and 75 years old with acute or convalescent COVID-19. V usage is TRBV5-6 and J usage is TRBJ2-5; no firm D call. Sample: peripheral blood. CDR3 coding DNA: TGTGCCAGCAGAACGTCCGGTGAGACCCAGTACTTC. Encoded protein: CASRTSGETQYF.